Listed below are T cell receptor beta chains from one sample, sequenced in a study of blood T cell repertoires in COVID-19. Generated by immunoSEQ multiplex PCR, the TCRdb table keeps only in-frame clones and is missing some. The sample contains around 120,000 clones, around 78% of which appear only once. The sample taken for sequencing was peripheral blood. The receptors were gathered from a man in his 70s with acute or convalescent COVID-19. CDR3s include the opening cysteine and the closing phenylalanine or tryptophan. The order of the fields is J gene, clone size, D gene, V gene, CDR3 DNA, CDR3 protein. The D gene is left open where the match is weak. Rows may omit the clone size; those that give it use once, few, many or a size class.

>TRBJ2-7|.|TRBD2|TRBV7-9
TGTGCCAGCAGCTTAGGAGCGGGGGCGTACGAGCAGTACTTC
CASSLGAGAYEQYF
>TRBJ1-4|.|.|TRBV25-1
TGTGCCAGCAGGGACACTTCAACTAATGAAAAACTGTTTTTT
CASRDTSTNEKLFF
>TRBJ1-2|few|.|TRBV4-1
TGCGCCAGCAGCCAGCCCGGGAACCTATATGGCTACACCTTC
CASSQPGNLYGYTF
>TRBJ2-7|.|.|TRBV12-3/TRBV12-4
TGTGCCAGCAGTTTCGTTTCCTACGAGCAGTACTTC
CASSFVSYEQYF
>TRBJ1-2|few|TRBD1|TRBV10-3
TGTGCCATCAGTGAGTCGACAGGGTGGGACTATGGCTACACCTTC
CAISESTGWDYGYTF
>TRBJ1-5|.|.|TRBV6-1
TGTGCCAGCAGTCCGACACCCAGCAATCAGCCCCAGCATTTT
CASSPTPSNQPQHF
>TRBJ1-6|.|TRBD1|TRBV9
TGTGCCAGCAGCGTAGGGACAGGGGGCGCGAATTCACCCCTCCACTTT
CASSVGTGGANSPLHF
>TRBJ2-3|.|TRBD2|TRBV4-2
TGTGCCAGCAGCCAGGGGACTAGCGGGGGGCCACTTAGCACAGATACGCAGTATTTT
CASSQGTSGGPLSTDTQYF
>TRBJ1-1|.|.|TRBV6-5
TGTGCCAGCAGTTACGGGGCTATGAACACTGAAGCTTTCTTT
CASSYGAMNTEAFF
>TRBJ1-4|.|.|TRBV19
TGTGCCAGTACTAACAGGGAAGGGACCGAAAAACTGTTTTTT
CASTNREGTEKLFF
>TRBJ1-2|.|.|TRBV6-1
TGTGCCAGCAGTGGCGCCACGCAGGGACATAACTATGGCTACACCTTC
CASSGATQGHNYGYTF
>TRBJ2-5|.|TRBD1|TRBV25-1
TGTGCCAGCAGGGGACAGGCGCCGGGAGAGACCCAGTACTTC
CASRGQAPGETQYF
>TRBJ2-2|.|TRBD2|TRBV6-4
TGTGCCAGCAGTAGGACTAGCGGGGGCTCGAACACCGGGGAGCTGTTTTTT
CASSRTSGGSNTGELFF
>TRBJ2-2|.|TRBD2|TRBV27
TGTGCCAGCAGTATTATCCCGCTAGCGGGGTCCAATTCCGGGGAGCTGTTTTTT
CASSIIPLAGSNSGELFF
>TRBJ1-1|.|.|TRBV12-5
TGTGCTAGTGCGGTGAACACTGAAGCTTTCTTT
CASAVNTEAFF
>TRBJ1-1|.|TRBD1|TRBV7-2
TGTGCCAGCAGCCTAAGGACAGGGGTTTACACTGAAGCTTTCTTT
CASSLRTGVYTEAFF
>TRBJ1-3|.|.|TRBV14
TGTGCCAGCAGCCAAGGTCTGTACTCTGGAAACACCATATATTTT
CASSQGLYSGNTIYF
>TRBJ2-7|.|TRBD2|TRBV7-3
TGTGCCAGCAGCTTAACGGCTAGCGGGGGCACCTACGAGCAGTACTTC
CASSLTASGGTYEQYF
>TRBJ2-3|.|TRBD1|TRBV5-1
TGCGCCAGCAGCTTTCAGGGGGCCGCAGATACGCAGTATTTT
CASSFQGAADTQYF
>TRBJ2-2|.|.|TRBV12-3/TRBV12-4
TGTGCCAGCAGTCGCCAATCGGTCGGGGAGCTGTTTTTT
CASSRQSVGELFF
>TRBJ1-5|.|.|TRBV6-2/TRBV6-3
TGTGCCAGCAGTGCAAGGGGCGGCGGCAATCAGCCCCAGCATTTT
CASSARGGGNQPQHF
>TRBJ2-1|.|.|TRBV4-3
TGCGCCAGCAGCCAAGAATGGGGCAGGACCTACAATGAGCAGTTCTTC
CASSQEWGRTYNEQFF
>TRBJ1-5|few|.|TRBV18
TGTGCCAGCTCAAGAGCTAGCAATCAGCCCCAGCATTTT
CASSRASNQPQHF
>TRBJ2-3|.|.|TRBV2
TGTGCCACCAACAGGGAGGGAGATACGCAGTATTTT
CATNREGDTQYF
>TRBJ2-3|few|.|TRBV5-1
TGCGCCAGCAGCTTGAATGTCAATACCGGGGATACGCAGTATTTT
CASSLNVNTGDTQYF
>TRBJ2-7|.|TRBD1|TRBV5-1
TGCGCCAGCAGCTTGGACAGGGGCAGGGGATCCTACGAGCAGTACTTC
CASSLDRGRGSYEQYF
>TRBJ1-1|.|TRBD1|TRBV6-2/TRBV6-3
TGTGCCAGCAGTTACAGACTCTATGAAAACAGGGGTCTGAACACTGAAGCTTTCTTT
CASSYRLYENRGLNTEAFF
>TRBJ2-3|.|.|TRBV5-1
TGCGCCAGCAGCTTGGCTAGGGAGACAGATACGCAGTATTTT
CASSLARETDTQYF
>TRBJ2-1|.|.|TRBV6-6
TGTGCCAGCAGCCCCGGGACAAGGTTCAATGAGCAGTTCTTC
CASSPGTRFNEQFF